This T cell receptor (beta chain) was recorded in a study of cytomegalovirus exposure and HLA in healthy donors. Study-level points and caveats: Donor immune exposure was known only as CMV serostatus. When the data were analyzed later, several of the most significant clusters appeared to be linked to common viral pathogens. A highly shared variant cluster was judged a likely technical artifact.

The PCR made use of 60 Vbeta and 13 Jbeta primers. Measured with immunoSEQ multiplex PCR; TCRdb has only the in-frame clones, and not every one. Altogether over 100,000 clones are present, around 70% being singletons, with the ten largest covering roughly 4.4%. V gave up 1 base and J gave up 4 bases, with 5 bases separating them. The CDR3 spans 12 residues. Germline V gives CDR1 SGHTA, CDR2 FQGNSA. This clone was recorded once. Its cognate antigen is unknown. The V gene is TRBV7-2, the J gene TRBJ2-7; D not resolved. The source is a young man in good health and CMV-seropositive. Source material: PBMCs. Written as DNA, the CDR3 is TGTGCCAGCAGCTTAGTCGGGTACGAGCAGTACTTC. Translation: CASSLVGYEQYF.